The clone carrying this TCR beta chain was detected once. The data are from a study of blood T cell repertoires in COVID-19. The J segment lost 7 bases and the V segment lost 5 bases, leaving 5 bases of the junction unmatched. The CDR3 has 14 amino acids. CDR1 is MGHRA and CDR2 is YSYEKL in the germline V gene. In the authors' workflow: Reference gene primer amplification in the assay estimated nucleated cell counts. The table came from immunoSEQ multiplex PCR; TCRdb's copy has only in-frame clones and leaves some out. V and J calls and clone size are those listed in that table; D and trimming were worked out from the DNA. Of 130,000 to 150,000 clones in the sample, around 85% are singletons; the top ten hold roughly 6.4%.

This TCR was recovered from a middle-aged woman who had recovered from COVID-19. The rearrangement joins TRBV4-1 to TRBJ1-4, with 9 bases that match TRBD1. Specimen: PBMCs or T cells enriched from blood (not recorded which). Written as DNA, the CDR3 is TGCGCCAGCAGCTCTGGACAGGGGAGTGAAAAACTGTTTTTT. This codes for CASSSGQGSEKLFF.